These 19 T cell receptor beta chains came from one sample sequenced in a study of early T cells in non-severe SARS-CoV-2 infection. TCRdb processed the 5' RACE reads anew with MiXCR; each CDR3 protein has one entry. This sample has about 92,000 distinct CDR3 sequences, with around 16% found just once. The sequencing input was whole blood. Receptor source: an adult who was a healthcare worker with PCR-confirmed SARS-CoV-2 infection or an uninfected control (not recorded which).

The chain links TRBV28 to TRBJ1-1, with no clear D. CDR3 length: 15 residues. V was trimmed by 4 bases and J by 4 bases, leaving 16 bases between them. Germline CDR1 MDHEN, CDR2 SYDVKM. Here the CDR3 reads CASSSGGGSSTEAFF. The CDR3 nucleotides are TGTGCCAGCAGTTCCGGTGGCGGATCAAGCACTGAAGCTTTCTTT.

The rearrangement links TRBV7-9 to TRBJ1-1; D is unresolved. Germline values: CDR1 SEHNR, CDR2 FQNEAQ (reference sequence). V shed 5 bases and J shed 3 bases, with 10 bases lying between them. The CDR3 spans 13 residues. The CDR3 spells CASSERADTEAFF. In DNA form, the CDR3 reads TGTGCCAGCAGCGAGAGGGCGGACACTGAAGCTTTCTTT.

This clonotype was picked up many times. The gene calls are TRBV12-3 or TRBV12-4 and TRBJ1-6; 9 nucleotides match TRBD1. The V gene end was trimmed by 5 bases and the J gene end by 7 bases; junction bases not matched to a gene: 6. The length of the CDR3 is 15 residues. CDR3 in DNA: TGTGCCAGCAGTCGAGGGACAGGGAGAAATTCACCCCTCCACTTT. This gives the protein CASSRGTGRNSPLHF.

The chain has TRBV6-5 and TRBJ2-1; 14 bases map to TRBD2. The CDR3 extends over 16 amino acids. The V gene end was trimmed by 5 bases and the J gene end by 7 bases; junction bases not matched to a gene: 7. CDR1 is MNHEY and CDR2 is SVGAGI in the germline V gene. Here the CDR3 DNA reads TGTGCCAGCAGTCCGACTAGCGGGGGGGCGTGGAATGAGCAGTTCTTC. Amino acid sequence: CASSPTSGGAWNEQFF.

This clonotype was observed a single time. V gene TRBV28 combines with J gene TRBJ2-2; D not resolved. Deletions cut 6 bases from V and 5 bases from J, with 7 bases between. This CDR3 is 12 amino acids long. Germline V CDR1 and CDR2: MDHEN, SYDVKM. The CDR3 region is CASRVATGELFF. The CDR3 nucleotides read TGTGCCAGCAGGGTTGCTACCGGGGAGCTGTTTTTT. Filled out from reference TRBV28 and TRBJ2-2, the complete variable domain reads DVKVTQSSRYLVKRTGEKVFLECVQDMDHENMFWYRQDPGLGLRLIYFSYDVKMKEKGDIPEGYSVSREKKERFSLILESASTNQTSMYLCASRVATGELFFGEGSRLTVL.

This clonotype was detected only a few times. V and J are TRBV7-9 and TRBJ1-1; no reliable D call. CDR3 length equals 12 residues. Germline V gives CDR1 SEHNR, CDR2 FQNEAQ (reference sequence). Between the trimmed V and J ends, which lost 4 bases and 5 bases, there was a span of 8 bases. The CDR3: CASSSRATEAFF. The CDR3 DNA reads as TGTGCCAGCAGCTCCCGGGCTACTGAAGCTTTCTTT.

This clonotype was observed a few times. The V call is TRBV25-1, the J call TRBJ1-2; the D is unclear. Germline CDR1 MGHDK, CDR2 SYGVNS. The CDR3 totals 13 residues. Deletions cut 2 bases from V and 5 bases from J, with 9 bases between. The CDR3 DNA reads as TGTGCCAGCAGTGAACAGGACCTTTATGGCTACACCTTC. Translation: CASSEQDLYGYTF.

The chain recombines TRBV5-1 with TRBJ1-1; maybe TRBD1 (6 bases). Germline-derived CDR1 and CDR2 are SGHRS and YFSETQ. The CDR3 length is 15 residues. The ends were cut back, 1 base at V and 0 bases at J, with 10 bases in the middle. In DNA, the CDR3 is TGCGCCAGCAGCTTGAGGCCAGGGGTGAACACTGAAGCTTTCTTT. Translating gives CASSLRPGVNTEAFF.

This clonotype was observed at least ten times. The chain carries TRBV12-3 or TRBV12-4 and TRBJ1-5; TRBD1 aligns across 7 bases. The CDR3 sequence is 14 residues long. V shed 3 bases, J shed 6 bases, and the junction held 5 bases outside the gene matches. CDR3: CASSFSAGGQPQHF. The CDR3 nucleotides read TGTGCCAGCAGTTTCTCTGCAGGGGGTCAGCCCCAGCATTTT.

V is TRBV20-1 and J is TRBJ1-6, with a possible D match to TRBD1 (5 bases). The CDR3 consists of 14 residues. Between the trimmed V and J ends, which lost 3 bases and 5 bases, there was a span of 11 bases. The germline V gene encodes CDR1 DFQATT and CDR2 SNEGSKA (reference sequence). The CDR3 region has the DNA TGCAGTGCTAGGGAACTGACAGATAATTCACCCCTCCACTTT. As protein: CSARELTDNSPLHF.

This clonotype was seen many times. The chain employs TRBV9 and TRBJ2-1; TRBD2 matches at 9 bases. CDR3 length: 15 residues. Trimming took 3 bases from V and 6 from J; bases not matched to a gene: 7. Germline values: CDR1 SGDLS, CDR2 YYNGEE. CDR3 residues: CASSAIAGAVNEQFF. The CDR3 DNA reads as TGTGCCAGCAGCGCTATAGCGGGAGCGGTCAATGAGCAGTTCTTC.

The chain recombines TRBV28 with TRBJ1-5; D not certain. CDR1 and CDR2 (germline): MDHEN, SYDVKM. The ends were cut back, 6 bases at V and 9 bases at J, with 12 bases in the middle. The CDR3 covers 12 residues. This CDR3 is CASRKTAGPQHF. The CDR3 coding sequence is TGTGCCAGCAGGAAGACCGCAGGGCCCCAGCATTTT. Full variable domain (missing parts from reference TRBV28 and TRBJ1-5): DVKVTQSSRYLVKRTGEKVFLECVQDMDHENMFWYRQDPGLGLRLIYFSYDVKMKEKGDIPEGYSVSREKKERFSLILESASTNQTSMYLCASRKTAGPQHFGDGTRLSIL.

This chain joins TRBV2 and TRBJ2-1, with TRBD2 matching 7 bases. The CDR3 totals 15 residues. Germline values: CDR1 SNHLY, CDR2 FYNNEI. The V gene end was trimmed by 2 bases and the J gene end by 5 bases; junction bases not matched to a gene: 6. This CDR3 is CASSESLAADNEQFF. CDR3 DNA: TGTGCCAGCAGTGAAAGCCTAGCGGCCGACAATGAGCAGTTCTTC.

This clonotype was counted ten times or more. V and J are TRBV7-2 and TRBJ2-3, with TRBD2 matching 13 bases. V lost 5 bases and J lost 6; bases outside the gene matches: 8. The CDR3 is 16 amino acids. The germline V gene encodes CDR1 SGHTA and CDR2 FQGNSA. CDR3 sequence reads: CASSKQGLAGADTQYF. The CDR3 DNA reads as TGTGCCAGCAGCAAACAAGGACTAGCGGGGGCGGATACGCAGTATTTT.

In its sample, this clonotype was seen a few times. This chain joins TRBV13 and TRBJ1-5; TRBD1 aligns across 11 bases. Germline V gene data show CDR1 as PRHDT and CDR2 as FYEKMQ (reference sequence). The CDR3 length is 16 residues. J was trimmed by 0 bases and V by 6 bases; bases with no gene match: 4. CDR3: CASSLGTGGSNQPQHF. The CDR3 DNA reads TGTGCCAGCAGTCTTGGGACAGGGGGTAGCAATCAGCCCCAGCATTTT.

The chain has TRBV27 and TRBJ2-1; 11 bases are a match to TRBD2. Trimming at V came to 8 bases and at J to 3 bases, leaving 3 bases not matched to a gene. CDR1 is MNHEY and CDR2 is SMNVEV in the germline V gene (reference sequence). This CDR3 contains 14 residues. CDR3 DNA sequence: TGTGCCAGCCCTAGCGGGAGGTGCTACAATGAGCAGTTCTTC. Its translation: CASPSGRCYNEQFF.

In its sample, this clonotype was seen many times. This chain uses TRBV28 with TRBJ2-7; a possible D gene is TRBD2 (7 bases). V lost 9 bases, J lost 3 bases, and 15 bases lay in between. CDR3 size: 13 residues. Germline V gene sequence: CDR1 MDHEN, CDR2 SYDVKM. CDR3 residues: CASRGGLSYEQYF. For the CDR3, the DNA is TGTGCCAGTAGGGGGGGACTTAGCTACGAGCAGTACTTC.

This clonotype was seen only a few times. The V call is TRBV20-1, the J call TRBJ1-4; 9 nucleotides agree with TRBD1. CDR1 DFQATT and CDR2 SNEGSKA come from the germline V gene (reference sequence). This CDR3 contains 13 residues. V lost 3 bases and J lost 7; bases outside the gene matches: 3. The DNA for the CDR3 is TGCAGTGCTAGGACAGGGGGGAGTGAAAAACTGTTTTTT. This codes for CSARTGGSEKLFF.

The rearrangement joins TRBV6-2 or TRBV6-3 to TRBJ2-1, with D unclear. V was cut by 2 bases and J by 6 bases, with 8 bases left in between. Germline V gene data show CDR1 as MNHEY and CDR2 as SVGEGT. This CDR3 has 13 residues. DNA of the CDR3: TGTGCCAGCAGTTACGCTCGAAGCAATGAGCAGTTCTTC. This codes for CASSYARSNEQFF.